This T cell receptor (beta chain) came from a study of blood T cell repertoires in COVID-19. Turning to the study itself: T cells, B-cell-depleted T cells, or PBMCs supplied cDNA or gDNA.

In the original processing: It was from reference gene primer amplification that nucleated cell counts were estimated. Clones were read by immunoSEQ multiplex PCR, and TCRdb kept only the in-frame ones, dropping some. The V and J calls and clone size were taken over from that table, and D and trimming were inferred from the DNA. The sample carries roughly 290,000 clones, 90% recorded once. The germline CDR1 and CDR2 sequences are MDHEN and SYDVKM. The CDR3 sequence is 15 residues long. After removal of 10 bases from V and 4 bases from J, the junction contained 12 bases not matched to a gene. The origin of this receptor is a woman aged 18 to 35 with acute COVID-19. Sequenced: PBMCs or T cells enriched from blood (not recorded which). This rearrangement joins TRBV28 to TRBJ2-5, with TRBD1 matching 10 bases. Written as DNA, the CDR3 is TGTGCCATCCGACGAAGACAGGGGGCGAGAGAGACCCAGTACTTC. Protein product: CAIRRRQGARETQYF.